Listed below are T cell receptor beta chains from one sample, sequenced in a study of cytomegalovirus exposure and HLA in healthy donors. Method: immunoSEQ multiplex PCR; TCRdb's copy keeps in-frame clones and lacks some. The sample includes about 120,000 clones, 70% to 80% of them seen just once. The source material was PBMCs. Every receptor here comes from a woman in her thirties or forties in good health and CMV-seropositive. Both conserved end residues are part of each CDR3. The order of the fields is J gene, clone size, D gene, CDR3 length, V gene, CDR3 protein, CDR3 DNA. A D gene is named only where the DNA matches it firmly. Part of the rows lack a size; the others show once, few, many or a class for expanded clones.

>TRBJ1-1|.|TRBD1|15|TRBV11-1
CASSLAPGGYTEAFF
TGTGCCAGCAGCTTAGCCCCAGGGGGGTACACTGAAGCTTTCTTT
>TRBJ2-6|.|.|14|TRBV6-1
CASSGPRGANVLTF
TGTGCCAGCAGTGGGCCTCGAGGGGCCAACGTCCTGACTTTC
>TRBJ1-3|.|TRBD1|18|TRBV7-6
CASSLLSTGAYSGNTIYF
TGTGCCAGCAGCTTATTATCTACAGGGGCCTACTCTGGAAACACCATATATTTT
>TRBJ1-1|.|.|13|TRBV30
CAWSSGGRTEAFF
TGTGCCTGGAGTTCGGGTGGTAGGACTGAAGCTTTCTTT
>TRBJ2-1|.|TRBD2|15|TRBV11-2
CASSLISGGLNEQFF
TGTGCCAGCAGCTTAATCAGCGGGGGGCTGAATGAGCAGTTCTTC
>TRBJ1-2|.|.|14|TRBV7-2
CASSPTRGVYGYTF
TGTGCCAGCAGCCCAACGCGGGGGGTCTACGGCTACACCTTC
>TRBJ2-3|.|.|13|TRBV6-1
CASSVGLRDTQYF
TGTGCCAGCAGTGTAGGACTTAGAGATACGCAGTATTTT
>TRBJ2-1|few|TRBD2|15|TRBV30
CAWSAGTSVLNEQFF
TGTGCCTGGAGTGCCGGGACTAGCGTATTGAATGAGCAGTTCTTC
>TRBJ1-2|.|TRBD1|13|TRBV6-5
CASSRDRVYGYTF
TGTGCCAGCAGTAGGGACAGGGTATATGGCTACACCTTC
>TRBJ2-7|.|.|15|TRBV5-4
CASSLTSGTAYEQYF
TGTGCCAGCAGCTTGACCTCTGGGACTGCGTACGAGCAGTACTTC
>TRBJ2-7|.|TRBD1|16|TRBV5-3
CARSARQGQGCYEQYF
TGTGCCAGAAGCGCGCGACAGGGGCAGGGATGCTACGAGCAGTACTTC
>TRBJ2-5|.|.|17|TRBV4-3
CASSQGIRGRIGETQYF
TGCGCCAGCAGCCAAGGTATCAGGGGACGGATAGGAGAGACCCAGTACTTC
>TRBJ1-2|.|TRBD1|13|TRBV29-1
CSASDRGFYGYTF
TGCAGCGCCTCGGACAGGGGATTCTATGGCTACACCTTC
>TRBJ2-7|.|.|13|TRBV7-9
CASSLKGGGEQYF
TGTGCCAGCAGCTTAAAAGGGGGGGGCGAGCAGTACTTC
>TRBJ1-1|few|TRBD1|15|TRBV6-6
CASFRTGGANTEAFF
TGTGCCAGCTTTAGGACAGGGGGCGCGAACACTGAAGCTTTCTTT
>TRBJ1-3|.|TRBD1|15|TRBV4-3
CASSPGTGLGNTIYF
TGCGCCAGCAGCCCCGGGACAGGGCTTGGAAACACCATATATTTT
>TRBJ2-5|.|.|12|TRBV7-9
CASSAKPGTQYF
TGTGCCAGCAGCGCAAAACCAGGGACCCAGTACTTC
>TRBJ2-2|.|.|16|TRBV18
CASSPQSGFYAGELFF
TGTGCCAGCTCACCCCAGAGCGGGTTTTATGCCGGGGAGCTGTTTTTT
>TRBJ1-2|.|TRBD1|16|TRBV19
CASSARQGAGMHGYTF
TGTGCCAGTAGTGCGCGACAGGGGGCTGGAATGCATGGCTACACCTTC
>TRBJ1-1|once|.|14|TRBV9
CASSVRTQATEAFF
TGTGCCAGCAGCGTAAGGACTCAGGCGACTGAAGCTTTCTTT
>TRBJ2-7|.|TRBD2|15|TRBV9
CASSVGGREPYEQYF
TGTGCCAGCAGCGTAGGTGGGAGGGAACCCTACGAGCAGTACTTC
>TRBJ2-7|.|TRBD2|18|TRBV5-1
CASSLEGGTTPGGGEQYF
TGCGCCAGCAGCTTGGAAGGGGGAACTACCCCCGGGGGGGGCGAGCAGTACTTC
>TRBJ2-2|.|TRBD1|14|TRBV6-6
CASPKTGVAGELFF
TGTGCCAGCCCTAAAACAGGGGTTGCCGGGGAGCTGTTTTTT
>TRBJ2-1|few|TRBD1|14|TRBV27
CASKTGDLPNEQFF
TGTGCCAGCAAAACAGGGGACCTCCCAAATGAGCAGTTCTTC
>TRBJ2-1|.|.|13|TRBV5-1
CASSSVLEGEQFF
TGCGCCAGCAGCTCCGTGTTGGAGGGGGAGCAGTTCTTC
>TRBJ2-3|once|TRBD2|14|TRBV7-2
CASGLAGVEDTQYF
TGTGCCAGCGGACTAGCGGGAGTAGAAGATACGCAGTATTTT
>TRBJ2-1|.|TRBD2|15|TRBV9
CASSAPGGSYNEQFF
TGTGCCAGCAGCGCCCCGGGAGGGTCCTACAATGAGCAGTTCTTC
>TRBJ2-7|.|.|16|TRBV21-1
CASSKDPHRAQYEQYF
TGTGCCAGCAGCAAAGACCCCCACAGGGCACAGTACGAGCAGTACTTC
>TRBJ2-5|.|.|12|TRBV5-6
CASSPYQETQYF
TGTGCCAGCAGCCCCTATCAAGAGACCCAGTACTTC
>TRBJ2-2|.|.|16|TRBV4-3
CASSQDHGAITGELFF
TGCGCCAGCAGCCAAGACCACGGAGCCATTACCGGGGAGCTGTTTTTT
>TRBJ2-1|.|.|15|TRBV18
CASSPQQGPDNEQFF
TGTGCCAGCTCACCACAGCAGGGTCCAGACAATGAGCAGTTCTTC
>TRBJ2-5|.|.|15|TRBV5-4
CASSFGLQGQETQYF
TGTGCCAGCAGCTTCGGCTTACAGGGCCAAGAGACCCAGTACTTC
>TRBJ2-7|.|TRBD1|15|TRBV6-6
CASSDSGQHSYEQYF
TGTGCCAGCAGCGACTCGGGACAGCACTCCTACGAGCAGTACTTC
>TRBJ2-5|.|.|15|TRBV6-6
CASSPRRGSQETQYF
TGTGCCAGCAGCCCTAGAAGGGGATCCCAAGAGACCCAGTACTTC
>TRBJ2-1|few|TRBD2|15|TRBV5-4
CASTPMRGEGNEQFF
TGTGCCAGCACCCCAATGCGGGGGGAAGGGAATGAGCAGTTCTTC
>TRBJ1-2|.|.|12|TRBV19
CASRDKEYGYTF
TGTGCCAGTAGGGACAAGGAATATGGCTACACCTTC